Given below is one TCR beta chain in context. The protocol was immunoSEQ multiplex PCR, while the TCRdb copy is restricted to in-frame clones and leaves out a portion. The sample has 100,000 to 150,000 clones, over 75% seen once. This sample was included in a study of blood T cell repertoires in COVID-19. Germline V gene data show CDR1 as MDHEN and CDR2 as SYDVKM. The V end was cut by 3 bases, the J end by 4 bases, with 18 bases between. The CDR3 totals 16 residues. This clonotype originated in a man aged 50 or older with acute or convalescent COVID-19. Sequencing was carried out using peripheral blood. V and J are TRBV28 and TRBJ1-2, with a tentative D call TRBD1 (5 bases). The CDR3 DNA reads TGTGCCAGCAGTTTCCTTCTCATCCAGGGATTCTATGGCTACACCTTC. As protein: CASSFLLIQGFYGYTF.